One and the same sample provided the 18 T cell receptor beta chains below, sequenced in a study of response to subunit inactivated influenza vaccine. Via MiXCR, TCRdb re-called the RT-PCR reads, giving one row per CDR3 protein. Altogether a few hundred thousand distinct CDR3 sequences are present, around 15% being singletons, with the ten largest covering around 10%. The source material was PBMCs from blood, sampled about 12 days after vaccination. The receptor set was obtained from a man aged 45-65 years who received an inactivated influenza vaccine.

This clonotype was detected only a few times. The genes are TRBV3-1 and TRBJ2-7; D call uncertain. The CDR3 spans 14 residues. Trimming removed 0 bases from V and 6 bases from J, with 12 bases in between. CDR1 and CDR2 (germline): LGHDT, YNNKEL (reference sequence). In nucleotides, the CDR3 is TGTGCCAGCAGCCAAGATCCCGGGTTCTCCGAGCAGTACTTC. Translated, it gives CASSQDPGFSEQYF.

CDR3 loop: CASSLGGRPDQNIQYF. CDR3 sequence (DNA): TGTGCCAGCAGCTTAGGAGGGCGACCGGACCAAAACATTCAGTACTTC. The chain links TRBV7-9 to TRBJ2-4; D possibly corresponds to TRBD2 (5 bases). This CDR3 contains 16 residues. Germline CDR1 and CDR2: SEHNR and FQNEAQ (reference sequence). V lost 1 base and J lost 5, with 15 bases in between.

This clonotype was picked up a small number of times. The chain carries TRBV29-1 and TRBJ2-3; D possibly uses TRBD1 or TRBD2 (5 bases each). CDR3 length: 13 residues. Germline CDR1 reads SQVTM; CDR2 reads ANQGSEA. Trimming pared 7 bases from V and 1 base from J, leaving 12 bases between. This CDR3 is CSASRGGTDTQYF. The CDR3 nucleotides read TGCAGCGCCTCAAGGGGAGGCACAGATACGCAGTATTTT.

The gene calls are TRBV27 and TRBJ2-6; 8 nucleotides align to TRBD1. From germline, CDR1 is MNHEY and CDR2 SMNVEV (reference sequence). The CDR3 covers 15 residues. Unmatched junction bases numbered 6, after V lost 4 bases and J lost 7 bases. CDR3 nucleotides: TGTGCCAGCAGTTACGGACAGGGAGTTGCCAACGTCCTGACTTTC. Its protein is CASSYGQGVANVLTF. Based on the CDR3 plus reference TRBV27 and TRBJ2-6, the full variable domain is EAQVTQNPRYLITVTGKKLTVTCSQNMNHEYMSWYRQDPGLGLRQIYYSMNVEVTDKGDVPEGYKVSRKEKRNFPLILESPSPNQTSLYFCASSYGQGVANVLTFGAGSRLTVL.

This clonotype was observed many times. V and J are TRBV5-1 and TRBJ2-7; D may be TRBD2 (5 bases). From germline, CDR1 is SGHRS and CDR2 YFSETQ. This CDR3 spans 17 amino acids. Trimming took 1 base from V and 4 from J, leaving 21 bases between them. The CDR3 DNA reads TGCGCCAGCAGCTTGCTGAGCGGAGCCTCTACTGGATACGAGCAGTACTTC. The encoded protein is CASSLLSGASTGYEQYF.

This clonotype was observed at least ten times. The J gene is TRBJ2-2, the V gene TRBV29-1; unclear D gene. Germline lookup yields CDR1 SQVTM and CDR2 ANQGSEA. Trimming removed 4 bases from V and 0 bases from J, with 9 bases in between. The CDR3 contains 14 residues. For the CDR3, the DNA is TGCAGCGTTGTAGGGTCATCGAACACCGGGGAGCTGTTTTTT. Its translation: CSVVGSSNTGELFF.

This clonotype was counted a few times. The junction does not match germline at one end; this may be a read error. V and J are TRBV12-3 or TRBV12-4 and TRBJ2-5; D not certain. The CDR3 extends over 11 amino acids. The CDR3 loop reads CVSSARETQYF. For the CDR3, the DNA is TGTGTCAGCAGTGCTAGAGAGACCCAGTACTTC.

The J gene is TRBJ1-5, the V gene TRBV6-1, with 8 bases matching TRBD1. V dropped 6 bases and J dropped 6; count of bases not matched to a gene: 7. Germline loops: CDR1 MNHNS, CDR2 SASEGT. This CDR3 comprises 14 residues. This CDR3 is CASSAGQVLQPQHF. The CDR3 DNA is TGTGCCAGCAGCGCGGGACAGGTTCTTCAGCCCCAGCATTTT.

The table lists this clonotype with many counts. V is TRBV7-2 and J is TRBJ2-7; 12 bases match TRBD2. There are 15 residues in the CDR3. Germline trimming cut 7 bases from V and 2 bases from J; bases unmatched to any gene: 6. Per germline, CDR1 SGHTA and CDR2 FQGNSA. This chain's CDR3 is CASTIGLAGTYEQYF. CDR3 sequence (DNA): TGTGCCAGCACAATCGGACTAGCGGGGACCTACGAGCAGTACTTC.

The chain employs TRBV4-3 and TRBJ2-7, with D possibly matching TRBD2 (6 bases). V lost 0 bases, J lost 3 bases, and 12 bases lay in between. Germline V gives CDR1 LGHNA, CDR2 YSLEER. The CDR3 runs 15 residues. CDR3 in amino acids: CASSQERGRFYEQYF. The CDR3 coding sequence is TGCGCCAGCAGCCAAGAGCGGGGTCGGTTCTACGAGCAGTACTTC.

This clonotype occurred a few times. The CDR3 DNA reads TGTGCCAGCAGTGTGGTAGACGGGACAGTGCTCCTCGGGGCCAACGTCCTGACTTTC. It yields the protein CASSVVDGTVLLGANVLTF. The J gene is TRBJ2-6, the V gene TRBV6-1; 7 bases align to TRBD1. The germline V gene has CDR1 MNHNS and CDR2 SASEGT. With 4 bases clipped from V and 4 bases from J, the junction kept 16 bases outside the gene matches. There are 19 residues in the CDR3.

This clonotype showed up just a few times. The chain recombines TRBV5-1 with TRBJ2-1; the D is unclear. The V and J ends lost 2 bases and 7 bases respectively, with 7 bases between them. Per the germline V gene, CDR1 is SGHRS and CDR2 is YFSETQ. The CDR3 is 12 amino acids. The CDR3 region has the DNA TGCGCCAGCAGCTTTGCCGTGAATGAGCAGTTCTTC. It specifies CASSFAVNEQFF.

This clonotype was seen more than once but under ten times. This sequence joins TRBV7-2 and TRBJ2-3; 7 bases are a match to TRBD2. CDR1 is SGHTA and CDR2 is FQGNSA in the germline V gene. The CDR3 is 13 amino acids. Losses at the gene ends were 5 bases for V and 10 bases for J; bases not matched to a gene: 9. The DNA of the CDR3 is TGTGCCAGCAGCCCAAATAGGGACTACCCGCAGTATTTT. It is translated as CASSPNRDYPQYF.

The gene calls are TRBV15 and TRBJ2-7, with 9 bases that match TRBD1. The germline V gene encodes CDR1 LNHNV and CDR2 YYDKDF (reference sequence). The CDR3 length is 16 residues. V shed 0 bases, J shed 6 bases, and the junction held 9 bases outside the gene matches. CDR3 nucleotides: TGTGCCACCAGCAGAGAGCCCCCGGGACAGGGATCCGAGCAGTACTTC. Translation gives CATSREPPGQGSEQYF.

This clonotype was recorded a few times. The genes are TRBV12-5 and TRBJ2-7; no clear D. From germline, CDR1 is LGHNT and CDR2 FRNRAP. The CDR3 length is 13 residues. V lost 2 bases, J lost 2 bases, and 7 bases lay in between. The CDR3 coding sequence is TGTGCTAGTGGTTTGCTAGTAACCTACGAGCAGTACTTC. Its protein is CASGLLVTYEQYF.

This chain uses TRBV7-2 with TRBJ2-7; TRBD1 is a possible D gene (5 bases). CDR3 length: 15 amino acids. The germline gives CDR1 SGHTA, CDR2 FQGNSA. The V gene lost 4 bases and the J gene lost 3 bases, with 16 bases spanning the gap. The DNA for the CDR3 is TGTGCCAGCAGCTCAGGGTTGGGCGGTGTCTACGAGCAGTACTTC. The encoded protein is CASSSGLGGVYEQYF.

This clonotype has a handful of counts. The DNA of the CDR3 is TGTGCCAGCACCGGGACAGTGAATTCACCCCTCCACTTT. Its translation: CASTGTVNSPLHF. V and J are TRBV2 and TRBJ1-6, with TRBD1 matching 7 bases. The CDR3 sequence is 13 residues long. Germline V CDR1 and CDR2: SNHLY, FYNNEI. The trim removed 7 bases at V and 7 bases at J, leaving 4 bases unmatched.

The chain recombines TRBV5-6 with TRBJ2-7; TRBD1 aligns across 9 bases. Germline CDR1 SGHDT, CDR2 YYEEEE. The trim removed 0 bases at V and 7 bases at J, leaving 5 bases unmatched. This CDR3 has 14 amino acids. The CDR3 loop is CASSLGTGEWEQYF. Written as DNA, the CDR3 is TGTGCCAGCAGCTTGGGGACAGGGGAATGGGAGCAGTACTTC. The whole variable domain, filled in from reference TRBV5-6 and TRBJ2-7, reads DAGVTQSPTHLIKTRGQQVTLRCSPKSGHDTVSWYQQALGQGPQFIFQYYEEEERQRGNFPDRFSGHQFPNYSSELNVNALLLGDSALYLCASSLGTGEWEQYFGPGTRLTVT.